This T cell receptor beta chain was recovered during a study of memory CD4+ T cells and cytomegalovirus serostatus. The repertoire was sequenced with immunoSEQ multiplex PCR; TCRdb's copy has only in-frame clones and lacks some. The sample has over 45,000 clones, 82% seen once. This clone was counted once. The sort gate was single viable CD3+CD4+CD8-CD45RO+ cells for memory CD4+ T cells. V lost 2 bases, J lost 4 bases, and 2 bases stayed unmatched. The CDR3 covers 15 residues. Germline V gene sequence: CDR1 SNHLY, CDR2 FYNNEI. Sequences were obtained from memory CD4+ T cells from blood. This chain connects TRBV2 to TRBJ2-6; 7 bases are a match to TRBD2. The receptor's source is an adult in good health and CMV-seronegative. Some clones in this sample may be carry-over from other donors' samples. DNA for the CDR3: TGTGCCAGCAGTGAAAAGGGAGGGGGGGCCAACGTCCTGACTTTC. Amino acid sequence: CASSEKGGGANVLTF. The whole variable domain, remainder taken from reference TRBV2 and TRBJ2-6, is EPEVTQTPSHQVTQMGQEVILRCVPISNHLYFYWYRQILGQKVEFLVSFYNNEISEKSEIFDDQFSVERPDGSNFTLKIRSTKLEDSAMYFCASSEKGGGANVLTFGAGSRLTVL.